Each of the 11 T cell receptor beta chains below was sequenced from the same sample in a study of blood T cell repertoires in COVID-19. The table came from immunoSEQ multiplex PCR; TCRdb's copy has only in-frame clones and leaves some out. The table has 300,000 to 400,000 clones, 90% seen once. Material: PBMCs or T cells enriched from blood (not recorded which). These receptors originate from a man aged 55 to 70 who had recovered from COVID-19.

V and J are TRBV7-9 and TRBJ2-5; 14 bases agree with TRBD2. Per the germline V gene, CDR1 is SEHNR and CDR2 is FQNEAQ (reference sequence). V dropped 6 bases and J dropped 5; count of bases not matched to a gene: 14. The CDR3 contains 18 residues. DNA of the CDR3: TGTGCCAGCAGGAAAACCGGGACTAGCGGGAGTTTAAGTGAGACCCAGTACTTC. This codes for CASRKTGTSGSLSETQYF.

V usage is TRBV11-3 and J usage is TRBJ2-7, with 9 bases matching TRBD2. The CDR3 spans 16 residues. With V trimmed by 5 bases and J by 5 bases, 13 bases remained unmatched. Germline CDR1 and CDR2: SGHNT and YENEEA. CDR3 bases: TGTGCCAGCAGCCTAGGATTAGCGGGAGTTATCCACGAGCAGTACTTC. Protein product: CASSLGLAGVIHEQYF.

The CDR3 is CASSQDLPRAGSYNEQFF. In nucleotides, the CDR3 is TGTGCCAGCAGCCAAGATCTTCCCCGGGCGGGCTCCTACAATGAGCAGTTCTTC. The chain uses TRBV3-1 (or the pseudogene TRBV3-2) and TRBJ2-1; perhaps TRBD2 as D (5 bases). Germline values: CDR1 LGHDT, CDR2 YNNKEL (reference sequence). The length of the CDR3 is 18 residues. The V and J ends lost 0 bases and 0 bases respectively, with 15 bases between them.

The rearrangement links TRBV11-2 to TRBJ2-2, with a weak D call TRBD1 (5 bases). The CDR3 spans 18 residues. V was trimmed by 0 bases and J by 1 base, leaving 15 bases between them. Germline CDR1 is SGHAT and CDR2 is FQNNGV. CDR3 DNA: TGTGCCAGCAGCTTAGAGTGGGGTGGGCAGGGGAACACCGGGGAGCTGTTTTTT. It yields the protein CASSLEWGGQGNTGELFF.

The rearrangement uses TRBV14 and TRBJ2-5; possibly TRBD1 for D (5 bases). The length of the CDR3 is 15 residues. Between the trimmed V and J ends, which lost 0 bases and 1 base, there was a span of 9 bases. Germline values: CDR1 SGHDN, CDR2 FVKESK. As DNA, the CDR3 is TGTGCCAGCAGCCAAGATTTGGGGCTCCAAGAGACCCAGTACTTC. Translated: CASSQDLGLQETQYF.

This chain's CDR3 is CAAGRGGDTEAFF. In nucleotides, the CDR3 is TGTGCAGCCGGTCGGGGGGGTGACACTGAAGCTTTCTTT. The V gene is TRBV7-9, the J gene TRBJ1-1, with D perhaps matching TRBD1 (5 bases). CDR3 length: 13 amino acids. Germline assignment: CDR1 SEHNR and CDR2 FQNEAQ (reference sequence).

The V and J genes are TRBV7-3 and TRBJ2-2, with 10 nucleotides matching TRBD2. The CDR3 has 15 amino acids. Germline CDR1 is SGHTA and CDR2 is FQGTGA. V lost 5 bases and J lost 11; bases outside the gene matches: 11. Written as DNA, the CDR3 is TGTGCCAGCAGCAAGAGACTAGCGGGTACAGCTGAGCTGTTTTTT. Its protein is CASSKRLAGTAELFF.

The chain uses TRBV30 and TRBJ1-4; D gene uncertain. Trimming stripped 4 bases from V and 8 bases from J, with 23 bases between. The CDR3 sequence is 16 residues long. Germline V gene sequence: CDR1 GTSNPN, CDR2 SVGIG (reference sequence). The CDR3 region has the DNA TGTGCCTGGACCGGCAGGCCCGCGCTCGCTCTCGAAAAACTGTTTTTT. Translating gives CAWTGRPALALEKLFF.

The V call is TRBV5-8, the J call TRBJ1-1, with D unclear. The CDR3 covers 17 residues. Germline V gene sequence: CDR1 SGHTS, CDR2 YDEGEE. V was trimmed by 4 bases and J by 0 bases, leaving 19 bases between them. The chain's CDR3 is CASSHSGRGTMNTEAFF. CDR3 coding DNA: TGTGCCAGCAGCCATTCCGGACGGGGAACGATGAACACTGAAGCTTTCTTT.

This rearrangement joins TRBV7-9 to TRBJ1-6, with unresolved D. Germline V gene sequence: CDR1 SEHNR, CDR2 FQNEAQ (reference sequence). V gave up 1 base and J gave up 4 bases, with 8 bases separating them. The CDR3 loop spans 15 amino acids. CDR3 sequence: CASSLVAGYNSPLHF. The CDR3 DNA sequence: TGTGCCAGCAGCTTAGTCGCAGGTTATAATTCACCCCTCCACTTT.

This chain uses TRBV11-2 with TRBJ1-4; a weak D match, TRBD1 (5 bases). The CDR3 has 15 amino acids. CDR1 is SGHAT, CDR2 FQNNGV, per germline. V dropped 5 bases and J dropped 7 bases, with 17 bases sitting between them. The DNA of the CDR3 is TGTGCCAGCAGCCGGGGCATGGGAGGGACTGAAAAACTGTTTTTT. Encoded protein: CASSRGMGGTEKLFF.